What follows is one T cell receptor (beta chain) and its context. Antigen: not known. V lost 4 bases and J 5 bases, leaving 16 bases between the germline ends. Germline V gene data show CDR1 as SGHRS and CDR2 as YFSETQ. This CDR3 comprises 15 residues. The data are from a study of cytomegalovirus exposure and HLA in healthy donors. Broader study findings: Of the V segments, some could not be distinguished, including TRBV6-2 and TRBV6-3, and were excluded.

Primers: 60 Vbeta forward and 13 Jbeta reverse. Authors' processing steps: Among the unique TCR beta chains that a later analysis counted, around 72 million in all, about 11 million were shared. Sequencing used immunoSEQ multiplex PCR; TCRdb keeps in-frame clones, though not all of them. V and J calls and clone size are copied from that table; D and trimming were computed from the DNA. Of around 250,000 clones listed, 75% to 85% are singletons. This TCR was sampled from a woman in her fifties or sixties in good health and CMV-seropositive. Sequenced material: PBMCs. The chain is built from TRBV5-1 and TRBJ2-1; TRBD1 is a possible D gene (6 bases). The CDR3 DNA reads TGCGCCAGCAGCCCGGAAGGGGACATCAACAATGAGCAGTTCTTC. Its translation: CASSPEGDINNEQFF. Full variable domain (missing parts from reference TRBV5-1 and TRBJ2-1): KAGVTQTPRYLIKTRGQQVTLSCSPISGHRSVSWYQQTPGQGLQFLFEYFSETQRNKGNFPGRFSGRQFSNSRSEMNVSTLELGDSALYLCASSPEGDINNEQFFGPGTRLTVL.